The entry below gives a single T cell receptor (beta chain) sequence along with its context. What antigen it recognizes has not been identified. There are no base qualities to consult, and no much larger clone falls within one base. The time point label for this specimen denotes: cycle 4 day 1 (C4D1), after 5 to 7 weeks of nivolumab. All trial patients had relapsed after autologous stem cell transplantation, with cohorts A, B and C differing in prior brentuximab vedotin exposure. A total of 50 to 70 patients with relapsed/refractory classical Hodgkin lymphoma made up the trial cohort, and each patient's best overall response was complete response, partial response or progressive disease. Trial patients were treated with single-agent nivolumab in the multi-cohort phase II CheckMate 205 trial. An independent review committee assessed best overall response by applying the 2007 International Working Group response criteria. Trial PBMCs were collected immediately before nivolumab initiation (C1D1) and during therapy at cycle 2 day 1 and cycle 4 day 1. Peripheral blood was collected in 8 mL Vacutainer Cell Preparation Tubes, from which PBMCs were isolated by centrifugation and then cryopreserved.

Genomic DNA was isolated using the Qiagen DNeasy kit from unsorted PBMCs as well as from negatively selected CD4+ and CD8+ fractions. Using primers that anneal to V and J segments, immunoSEQ multiplex PCR amplified the TCR beta CDR3 regions. A synthetic immune receptor repertoire was used to minimize amplification bias, and remaining bias was computationally removed after sequencing. The source study handled its data this way. Repertoire diversity was quantified as the Shannon entropy index using custom Python scripts. Unsorted, CD4+ and CD8+ repertoires were analyzed separately, except in combined analyses where CD4+ and CD8+ sequences were merged in silico. A clone counted as expanded when the clone's frequency after treatment rose at least 2-fold relative to C1D1, and clones undetected at baseline were given a pseudocount of 0.5. Singleton clones were defined as clones with 0 or 1 copy at C1D1, and non-singleton clones were defined as clones with 2 or more copies. Clones expanded in unsorted samples were assigned a CD4+, CD8+ or unknown annotation through matching of protein sequences in sorted samples from the same patient. Wilcoxon tests on paired samples were used to test changes in diversity from C1D1 to C4D1. Sourced from immuneACCESS, this table was stored by TCRdb with only in-frame sequences that have V and J called. A share of the clones is absent; for the studies checked, an unresolved V gene accounts for under half, and the remainder has no known explanation. The V and J calls and clone size were taken over from that table, and D and trimming were inferred from the DNA. The sample profile shows approximately 65,000 clones; approximately 90% of them were found once. The top ten clonotypes cover 6.5% to 9.5% of the sample.

These data come from a study of PD-1 blockade in classical Hodgkin lymphoma (dated by TCRdb to about 2020). With respect to the entire study: Nivolumab dosing was 3 mg/kg intravenously every 2 weeks, continuing until either disease progression or unacceptable toxicity. The study used CyTOF and TCR beta sequencing to define a peripheral blood immune signature of response to PD-1 blockade in classical Hodgkin lymphoma.

The paper's findings and limits, for the study overall: Trial patients achieving complete response had baseline diversity similar to newly diagnosed patients, whereas partial responders and progressors had significantly lower diversity. By C4D1, a significant rise was seen in CD4+ TCR diversity but not in CD8+ TCR diversity (p=0.0027 vs p=0.16), and the rise was most apparent among complete responders (p=0.02). Only a single clinical trial cohort was studied, and what caused the repertoire differences, possibly disease activity or prior therapy, remained undefined. Lower diversity was seen in patients whose nivolumab began less than 1 year after ASCT, and these patients were left out of later analyses so that immune reconstitution would not confound the results. Baseline TCR diversity was reported as lower in newly diagnosed patients than in healthy donors, and lower still in relapsed/refractory patients.

V is pruned by 0 bases and J by 4 bases, leaving 2 bases of the junction without a gene match. There are 15 amino acids in the CDR3, from cysteine to phenylalanine inclusive. Here the CDR3 DNA is all that survives: 45 bases in frame from base 1. CDR1 and CDR2 (MDHEN, SYDVKM) derive from the germline V gene. The sequence derives from a human donor with classical Hodgkin lymphoma. Rearrangement joined TRBV28 to TRBJ2-3, and TRBD2 aligns with 9 junction nucleotides. Sequenced here: peripheral blood mononuclear cells (PBMCs), sampled before the fourth cycle of nivolumab. For the CDR3, the sequence is CASSLWAGGSDTQYF. The sequenced DNA is TGTGCCAGCAGTTTATGGGCGGGAGGGTCAGATACGCAGTATTTT.